This TCR beta chain was sequenced for a study of cytomegalovirus exposure and HLA in healthy donors. For the study at large: An early data release held approximately 80 million unique TCRs from HLA-typed donors.

The CDR3 length is 12 residues. CDR1 and CDR2 (germline): MGHRA, YSYEKL. Trimming removed 5 bases from V and 6 bases from J; junction bases left unmatched: 4. On this clone itself: Its antigen is not identified.

The PCR had 60 Vbeta and 13 Jbeta primers. Here immunoSEQ multiplex PCR was the method, and the copy in TCRdb shows in-frame clones only, minus some. The sample carries 150,000 to 200,000 clones, around 80% recorded once. Regarding the study as a whole: Earlier analysis yielded a pattern in which most TCR beta V segments were productive about 87% or about 30% of the time.

Sequencing input: PBMCs. This receptor was obtained from a male donor in good health and CMV-seronegative. This chain links TRBV4-1 with TRBJ2-7; 7 nucleotides agree with TRBD1. The CDR3 sequence is CASSGDSFEQYF. The CDR3 nucleotides read TGCGCCAGCAGCGGGGACAGCTTCGAGCAGTACTTC.